This T cell receptor (beta chain) derives from a study of control samples from healthy donors and cancer patients. Profiling relied on immunoSEQ multiplex PCR, and the TCRdb table lists in-frame clones only, not all of them. The table lists about 92,000 clones, 82% of them singletons. The germline gives CDR1 MNHEY, CDR2 SVGAGI. There are 13 residues in the CDR3. With V trimmed by 5 bases and J by 4 bases, 3 bases remained unmatched. The clonotype comes from a woman between 55 and 75 years old in good health. The chain uses TRBV6-5 and TRBJ1-2; 8 nucleotides agree with TRBD1. Sequenced: blood. Written as DNA, the CDR3 is TGTGCCAGCAGTAAAACAGGGGGCTATGGCTACACCTTC. This encodes CASSKTGGYGYTF.